The clone carrying this TCR beta chain has only a few counts. Its antigen is not identified. Unique molecular identifiers tagged the TCRbeta library. MiXCR, run by TCRdb on the PCR reads, gives a single entry per CDR3 protein. Of more than 300,000 distinct CDR3 sequences detected, around 16% appear once; the ten largest clones hold roughly 40%. Trimming removed 0 bases from V and 5 bases from J; junction bases left unmatched: 3. The CDR3 length is 14 residues. CDR1 is SGHNT and CDR2 is YYREEE in the germline V gene (reference sequence). The data were obtained in a study of T-cell reconstitution after alpha-beta-depleted transplantation in children. Study-wide points: T-cell numbers and diversity, one year after transplant, stemmed largely from T cells that were newly produced. The origin of alpha-beta T cells about two months after transplant was reportedly several hundred expanded graft clones.

This TCR came from a male patient aged 2 to 10 who had a stem cell transplant for acute lymphoblastic leukemia, so the T cells may come from the graft donor. This chain connects TRBV5-4 to TRBJ1-1; 8 bases map to TRBD1. Here the sequenced sample was PBMCs, mostly from graft donor cells, taken 360 days after TCRalphabeta/CD19-depleted stem cell transplant. The CDR3 region is CASSLGRGQTEAFF. The CDR3 DNA reads TGTGCCAGCAGCTTGGGCAGGGGGCAAACTGAAGCTTTCTTT.